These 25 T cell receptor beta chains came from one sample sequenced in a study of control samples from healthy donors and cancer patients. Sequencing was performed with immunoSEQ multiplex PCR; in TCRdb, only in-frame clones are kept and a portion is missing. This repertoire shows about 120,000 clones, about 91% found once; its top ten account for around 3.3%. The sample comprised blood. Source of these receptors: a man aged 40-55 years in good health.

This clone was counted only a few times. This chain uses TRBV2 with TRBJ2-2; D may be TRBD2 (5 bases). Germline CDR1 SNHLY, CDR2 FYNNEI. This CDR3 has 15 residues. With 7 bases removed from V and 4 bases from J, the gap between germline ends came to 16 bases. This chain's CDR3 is CASMRERMGTGELFF. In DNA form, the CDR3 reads TGTGCCAGCATGAGGGAGAGGATGGGCACCGGGGAGCTGTTTTTT.

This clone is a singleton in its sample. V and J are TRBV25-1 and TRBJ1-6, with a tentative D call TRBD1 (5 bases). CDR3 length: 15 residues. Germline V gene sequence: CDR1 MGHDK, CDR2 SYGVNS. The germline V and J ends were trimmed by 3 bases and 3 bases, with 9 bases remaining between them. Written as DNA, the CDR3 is TGTGCCAGCAGTGAGAGACAGAGCTATAATTCACCCCTCCACTTT. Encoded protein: CASSERQSYNSPLHF. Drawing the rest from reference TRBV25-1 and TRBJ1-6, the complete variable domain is EADIYQTPRYLVIGTGKKITLECSQTMGHDKMYWYQQDPGMELHLIHYSYGVNSTEKGDLSSESTVSRIRTEHFPLTLESARPSHTSQYLCASSERQSYNSPLHFGNGTRLTVT.

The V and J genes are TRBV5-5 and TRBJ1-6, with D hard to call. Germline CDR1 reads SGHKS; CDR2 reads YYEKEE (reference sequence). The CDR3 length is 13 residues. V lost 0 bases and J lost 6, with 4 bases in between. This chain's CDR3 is CASSLDVNSPLHF. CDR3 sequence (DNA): TGTGCCAGCAGCTTGGACGTTAATTCACCCCTCCACTTT. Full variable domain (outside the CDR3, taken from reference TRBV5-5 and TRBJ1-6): DAGVTQSPTHLIKTRGQQVTLRCSPISGHKSVSWYQQVLGQGPQFIFQYYEKEERGRGNFPDRFSARQFPNYSSELNVNALLLGDSALYLCASSLDVNSPLHFGNGTRLTVT.

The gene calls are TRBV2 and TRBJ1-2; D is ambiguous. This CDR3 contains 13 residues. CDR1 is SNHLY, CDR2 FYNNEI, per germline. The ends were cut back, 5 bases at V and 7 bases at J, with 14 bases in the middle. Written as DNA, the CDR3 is TGTGCCAGCAGTCCTACTGGAGACGGTGGCTACACCTTC. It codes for CASSPTGDGGYTF.

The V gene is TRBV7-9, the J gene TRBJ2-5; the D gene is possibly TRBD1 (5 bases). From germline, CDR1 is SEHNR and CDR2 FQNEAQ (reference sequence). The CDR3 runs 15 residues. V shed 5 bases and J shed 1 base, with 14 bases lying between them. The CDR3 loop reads CASSHRTNPQETQYF. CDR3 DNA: TGTGCCAGCAGCCACCGGACAAATCCCCAAGAGACCCAGTACTTC.

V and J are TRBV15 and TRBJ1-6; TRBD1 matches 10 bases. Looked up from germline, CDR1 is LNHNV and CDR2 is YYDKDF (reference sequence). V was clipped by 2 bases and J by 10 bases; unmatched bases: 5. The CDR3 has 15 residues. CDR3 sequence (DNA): TGTGCCACCAGCAGACCGGGACAGGGGTACTCACCCCTCCACTTT. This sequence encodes CATSRPGQGYSPLHF.

The CDR3 DNA is TGTGCCAGCAGTCTCGGACACAGTAGCACAGATACGCAGTATTTT. It encodes CASSLGHSSTDTQYF. The chain uses TRBV6-2 or TRBV6-3 and TRBJ2-3; D may be TRBD1 (5 bases). The germline gives CDR1 MNHEY, CDR2 SVGEGT. The CDR3 runs to 15 residues. The V end was cut by 5 bases, the J end by 0 bases, with 12 bases between.

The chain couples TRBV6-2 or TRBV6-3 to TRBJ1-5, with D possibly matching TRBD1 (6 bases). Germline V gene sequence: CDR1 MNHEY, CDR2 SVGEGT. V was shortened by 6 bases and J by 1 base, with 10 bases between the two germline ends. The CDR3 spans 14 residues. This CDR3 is CASSQQGSNQPQHF. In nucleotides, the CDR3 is TGTGCCAGCAGCCAACAGGGAAGCAATCAGCCCCAGCATTTT.

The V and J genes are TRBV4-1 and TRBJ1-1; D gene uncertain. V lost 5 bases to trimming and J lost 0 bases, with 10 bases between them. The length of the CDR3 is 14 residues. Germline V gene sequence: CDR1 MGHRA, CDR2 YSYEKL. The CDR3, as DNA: TGCGCCAGCAGCAACAAGGAAATGAACACTGAAGCTTTCTTT. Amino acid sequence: CASSNKEMNTEAFF.

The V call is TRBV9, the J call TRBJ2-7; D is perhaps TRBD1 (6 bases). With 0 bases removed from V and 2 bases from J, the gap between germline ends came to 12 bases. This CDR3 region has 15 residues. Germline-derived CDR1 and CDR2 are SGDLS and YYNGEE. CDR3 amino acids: CASSVDPQGTYEQYF. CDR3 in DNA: TGTGCCAGCAGCGTAGATCCCCAGGGGACCTACGAGCAGTACTTC.

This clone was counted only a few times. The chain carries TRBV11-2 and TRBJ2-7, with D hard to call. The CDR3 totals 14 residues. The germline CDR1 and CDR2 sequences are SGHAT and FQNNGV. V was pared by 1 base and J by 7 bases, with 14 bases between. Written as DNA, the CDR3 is TGTGCCAGCAGCTTAGGGGGTAACCGAAGGGAGCAGTACTTC. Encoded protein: CASSLGGNRREQYF.

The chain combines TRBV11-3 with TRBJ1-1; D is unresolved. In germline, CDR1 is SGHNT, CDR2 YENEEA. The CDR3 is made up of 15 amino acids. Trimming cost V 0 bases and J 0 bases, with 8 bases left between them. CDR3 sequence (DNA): TGTGCCAGCAGCTTAGACCCGGTAATGAACACTGAAGCTTTCTTT. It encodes CASSLDPVMNTEAFF. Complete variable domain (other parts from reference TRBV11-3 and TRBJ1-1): EAGVVQSPRYKIIEKKQPVAFWCNPISGHNTLYWYLQNLGQGPELLIRYENEEAVDDSQLPKDRFSAERLKGVDSTLKIQPAELGDSAVYLCASSLDPVMNTEAFFGQGTRLTVV.

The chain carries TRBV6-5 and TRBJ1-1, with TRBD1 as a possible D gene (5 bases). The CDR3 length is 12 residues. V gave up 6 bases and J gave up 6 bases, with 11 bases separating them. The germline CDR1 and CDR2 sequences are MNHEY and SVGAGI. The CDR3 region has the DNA TGTGCCAGCAGGCAGGGAGGCGCTGAAGCTTTCTTT. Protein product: CASRQGGAEAFF.

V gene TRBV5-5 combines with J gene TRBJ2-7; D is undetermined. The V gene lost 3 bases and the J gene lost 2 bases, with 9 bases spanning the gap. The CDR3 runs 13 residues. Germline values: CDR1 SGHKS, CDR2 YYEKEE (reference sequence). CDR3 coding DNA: TGTGCCAGCAGCTCTTCTCGGGCCTACGAGCAGTACTTC. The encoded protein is CASSSSRAYEQYF.

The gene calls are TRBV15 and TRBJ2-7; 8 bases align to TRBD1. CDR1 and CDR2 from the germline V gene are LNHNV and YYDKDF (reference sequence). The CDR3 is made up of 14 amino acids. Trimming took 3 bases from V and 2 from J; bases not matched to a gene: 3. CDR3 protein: CATSRGQVTYEQYF. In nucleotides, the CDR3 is TGTGCCACCAGCAGGGGACAGGTTACCTACGAGCAGTACTTC.

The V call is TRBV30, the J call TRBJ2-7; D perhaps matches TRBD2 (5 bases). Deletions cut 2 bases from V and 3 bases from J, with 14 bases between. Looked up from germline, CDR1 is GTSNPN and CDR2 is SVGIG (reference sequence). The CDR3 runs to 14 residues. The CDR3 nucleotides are TGTGCCTGGAGTAGAGGGCATGGTGGCTACGAGCAGTACTTC. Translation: CAWSRGHGGYEQYF.

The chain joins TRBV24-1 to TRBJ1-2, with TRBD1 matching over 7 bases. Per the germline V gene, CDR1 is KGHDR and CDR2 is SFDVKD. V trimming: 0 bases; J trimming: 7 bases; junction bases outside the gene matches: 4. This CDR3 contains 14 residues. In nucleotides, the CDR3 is TGTGCCACCAGTGATTTGCGACAGGGATTTGGCTACACCTTC. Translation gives CATSDLRQGFGYTF.

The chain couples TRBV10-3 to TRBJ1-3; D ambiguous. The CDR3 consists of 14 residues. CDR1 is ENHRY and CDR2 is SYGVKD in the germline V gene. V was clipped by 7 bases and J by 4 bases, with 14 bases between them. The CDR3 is CAIKGRATGNTIYF. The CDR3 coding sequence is TGTGCCATCAAAGGACGGGCCACGGGAAACACCATATATTTT.

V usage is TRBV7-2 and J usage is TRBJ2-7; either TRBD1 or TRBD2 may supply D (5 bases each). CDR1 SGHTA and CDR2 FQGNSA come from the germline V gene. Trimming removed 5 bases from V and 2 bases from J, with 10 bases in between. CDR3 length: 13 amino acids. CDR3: CASSRDGTYEQYF. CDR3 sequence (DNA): TGTGCCAGCAGCAGGGACGGGACCTACGAGCAGTACTTC.

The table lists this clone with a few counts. CDR3 sequence reads: CASSPAGGGSGNTIYF. For the CDR3, the DNA is TGCGCCAGCAGCCCAGCCGGGGGAGGCTCTGGAAACACCATATATTTT. The V gene is TRBV5-1, the J gene TRBJ1-3; weak D call: TRBD1 (5 bases). The germline CDR1 and CDR2 sequences are SGHRS and YFSETQ. The V gene lost 4 bases and the J gene lost 0 bases, with 14 bases spanning the gap. There are 16 residues in the CDR3.

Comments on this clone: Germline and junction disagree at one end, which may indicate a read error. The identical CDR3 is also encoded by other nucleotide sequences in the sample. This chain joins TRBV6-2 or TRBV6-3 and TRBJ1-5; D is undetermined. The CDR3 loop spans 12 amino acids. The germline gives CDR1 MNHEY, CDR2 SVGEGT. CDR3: CASSYDGQPQHF. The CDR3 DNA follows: TGCGCCAGCAGTTATGATGGCCAGCCCCAGCATTTT.

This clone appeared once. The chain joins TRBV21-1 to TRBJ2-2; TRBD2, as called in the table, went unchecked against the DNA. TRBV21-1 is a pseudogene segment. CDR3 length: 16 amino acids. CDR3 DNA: TGTGCCAGCAGCAAAAAAGCTCCCACGGGCACCGGGGAGCTGTTTTTT. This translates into CASSKKAPTGTGELFF.

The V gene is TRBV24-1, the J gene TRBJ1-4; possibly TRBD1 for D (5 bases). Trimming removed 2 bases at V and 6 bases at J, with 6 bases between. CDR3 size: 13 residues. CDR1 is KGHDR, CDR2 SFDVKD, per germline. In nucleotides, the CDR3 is TGTGCCACCAGTGATTGGGGGGATGAAAAACTGTTTTTT. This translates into CATSDWGDEKLFF.

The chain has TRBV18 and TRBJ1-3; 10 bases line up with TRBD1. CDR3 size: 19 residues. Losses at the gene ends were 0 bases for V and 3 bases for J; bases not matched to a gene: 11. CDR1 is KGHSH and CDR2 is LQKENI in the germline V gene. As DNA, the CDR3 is TGTGCCAGCTCACCACCCCGTGGGACAGGGGATGTACGTGGAAACACCATATATTTT. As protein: CASSPPRGTGDVRGNTIYF.

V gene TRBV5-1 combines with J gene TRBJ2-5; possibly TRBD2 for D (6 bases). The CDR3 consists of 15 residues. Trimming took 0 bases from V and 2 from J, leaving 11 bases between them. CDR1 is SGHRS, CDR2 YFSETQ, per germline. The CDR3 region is CASSLEWGLQETQYF. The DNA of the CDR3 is TGCGCCAGCAGCTTGGAATGGGGACTGCAAGAGACCCAGTACTTC.